The next 9 T cell receptor beta chains were all read from a single sample in a study of regulatory T cells in long-lasting Graves disease. With iRepertoire HTBI primers and Arm-PCR of CDR3 regions, TCR beta libraries were built. TCRdb independently ran MiXCR on the multiplex PCR reads; one entry per CDR3 protein. In the table there are over 300,000 distinct CDR3 sequences, less than 20% of which are singletons. Time point denoted: persistent/refractory GD, antithyroid drugs over 5 years with positive TRAb. The TCR library was made from RNA extracted from PBMCs. The sample consisted of peripheral blood mononuclear cells (PBMCs), taken when the disease was refractory, from a patient treated with antithyroid drugs. The source is a female donor with Graves disease.

This clonotype was observed a single time. Since a much larger clone is just one base distant, this may be a read error. Likely a read error: the CDR3 ends without its conserved phenylalanine or tryptophan. The CDR3 sequence: CSAREAGLAGVQTQYL. The CDR3, as DNA: TGCAGTGCTAGAGAAGCGGGACTAGCGGGGGTTCAGACCCAGTACCTC. V usage is TRBV20-1 and J usage is TRBJ2-5; 14 bases are shared with TRBD2. CDR1 DFQATT and CDR2 SNEGSKA come from the germline V gene (reference sequence). V shed 0 bases, J shed 6 bases, and the junction held 6 bases outside the gene matches. The CDR3 is 16 amino acids.

This clonotype was found many times. This chain links TRBV28 with TRBJ2-7, with 13 nucleotides matching TRBD2. With 3 bases clipped from V and 6 bases from J, the junction kept 8 bases outside the gene matches. Per germline, CDR1 MDHEN and CDR2 SYDVKM. This CDR3 has 16 residues. The CDR3 coding sequence is TGTGCCAGCAGTTTCCCGGGACTAGCGGGAAATCCCGAGCAGTACTTC. As protein: CASSFPGLAGNPEQYF.

The chain links TRBV14 to TRBJ2-3, with D unclear. The CDR3 consists of 15 residues. Trimming took off 4 bases at V and 6 bases at J, with 17 bases between the two ends. Per germline, CDR1 SGHDN and CDR2 FVKESK. The CDR3 loop reads CASSLGRILRDTQYF. CDR3 DNA: TGTGCCAGCAGCCTTGGACGGATTCTGAGGGATACGCAGTATTTT.

This clonotype has ten or more counts. This chain joins TRBV6-1 and TRBJ1-1, with D possibly TRBD1 on 6 matching bases. The V gene's germline CDR1 is MNHNS and CDR2 SASEGT. The CDR3 is 13 amino acids. With 8 bases removed from V and 0 bases from J, the gap between germline ends came to 10 bases. CDR3 loop: CASANRVNTEAFF. CDR3 coding DNA: TGTGCCAGCGCCAACAGGGTGAACACTGAAGCTTTCTTT.

Concerning this clonotype itself: A junction end diverges from the germline sequence, so it may reflect a read error. The V and J genes are TRBV6-9 and TRBJ2-7; D is possibly TRBD1 (6 bases). The CDR3 is 14 amino acids. Germline lookup yields CDR1 MNHGY and CDR2 SVAAGI. The CDR3 region is CASSYGQGNYGQYF. DNA of the CDR3: TGTGCCAGCAGTTACGGGCAGGGGAACTACGGGCAGTACTTC.

There are a few counts of this clonotype. A junction end diverges from the germline sequence, so it may reflect a read error. This chain links TRBV7-2 with TRBJ1-2, with TRBD1 matching 8 bases. CDR3 size: 15 residues. Per the germline V gene, CDR1 is SGHTA and CDR2 is FQGNSA. DNA for the CDR3: TGTGCTAGCAGCCTAATAGGACAGGGCCACTATGGCTACACCTTC. Amino acid sequence: CASSLIGQGHYGYTF.

This clonotype was seen many times. The chain couples TRBV12-3 or TRBV12-4 to TRBJ2-7, with D possibly called TRBD1 or TRBD2 (7 bases each). The CDR3 sequence is 15 residues long. Trimming took 5 bases from V and 4 from J, leaving 18 bases between them. The CDR3 loop reads CASSLRGGGRYEQYF. As DNA, the CDR3 is TGTGCCAGCAGTCTTCGGGGAGGGGGCAGGTACGAGCAGTACTTC.

The rearrangement uses TRBV27 and TRBJ2-5, with 8 bases identical to TRBD1. The CDR3 has 14 amino acids. CDR1 and CDR2 (germline): MNHEY, SMNVEV (reference sequence). The J segment lost 7 bases and the V segment lost 4 bases, leaving 8 bases of the junction unmatched. Here the CDR3 reads CASSYGTGAGTQYF. In nucleotides, the CDR3 is TGTGCCAGCAGTTACGGGACAGGCGCAGGGACCCAGTACTTC.

This clonotype was counted ten times or more. V usage is TRBV11-2 and J usage is TRBJ1-1; D not resolved. V lost 2 bases and J 11 bases, leaving 18 bases between the germline ends. There are 14 residues in the CDR3. In germline, CDR1 is SGHAT, CDR2 FQNNGV. CDR3 nucleotide sequence: TGTGCCAGCAGCTTACGAAGGGTCAGTGCCCAGGCTTTCTTT. Residues: CASSLRRVSAQAFF.